One and the same sample provided the 14 T cell receptor beta chains below, sequenced in a study of cytomegalovirus exposure and HLA in healthy donors. The PCR made use of 60 Vbeta and 13 Jbeta primers. Profiling relied on immunoSEQ multiplex PCR, and the TCRdb table lists in-frame clones only, not all of them. This sample has about 150,000 clones, with about 82% found just once. What was sequenced was PBMCs. All receptors derive from a woman between 35 and 50 years old in good health and CMV-seropositive.

This chain uses TRBV29-1 with TRBJ1-1; D is uncertain. The CDR3 contains 12 residues. Deletions cut 6 bases from V and 7 bases from J, with 15 bases between. Germline V CDR1 and CDR2: SQVTM, ANQGSEA. The CDR3 here is CSVAHSHHEAFF. The CDR3 region has the DNA TGCAGCGTAGCCCACAGTCATCATGAAGCTTTCTTT.

The gene calls are TRBV5-5 and TRBJ1-2; TRBD1 aligns across 7 bases. Germline CDR1 SGHKS, CDR2 YYEKEE (reference sequence). V lost 4 bases and J lost 4; bases outside the gene matches: 10. CDR3 length equals 15 residues. CDR3 in amino acids: CASSGIRQGSYGYTF. The CDR3 DNA follows: TGTGCCAGCAGCGGTATTAGACAGGGATCCTATGGCTACACCTTC.

The V gene is TRBV10-3, the J gene TRBJ2-2; TRBD1 agrees at 7 bases. The CDR3 has 14 residues. CDR1 and CDR2 from the germline V gene are ENHRY and SYGVKD. The junction had 8 bases not matched to a gene; V was cut back by 11 bases and J by 2 bases. The CDR3 DNA reads TGTGCCGCCTGTAGACAGGGAAACACCGGGGAGCTGTTTTTT. As protein: CAACRQGNTGELFF.

The chain joins TRBV29-1 to TRBJ1-5; 7 nucleotides align to TRBD1. CDR1 and CDR2 from the germline V gene are SQVTM and ANQGSEA. V was clipped by 0 bases and J by 11 bases; unmatched bases: 1. This CDR3 is built from 11 residues. CDR3 region: CSVEEQGTQHF. Written as DNA, the CDR3 is TGCAGCGTTGAAGAACAGGGGACCCAGCATTTT.

The chain employs TRBV19 and TRBJ2-7; TRBD2 agrees at 12 bases. V was pared by 5 bases and J by 7 bases, with 6 bases of the junction left unmatched. Germline loops: CDR1 LNHDA, CDR2 SQIVND (reference sequence). CDR3 length: 14 amino acids. CDR3 coding DNA: TGTGCCAGTAGTGGAAGACTAGCGGGAGAAGAGCAGTACTTC. This sequence encodes CASSGRLAGEEQYF. Full variable domain (missing parts from reference TRBV19 and TRBJ2-7): DGGITQSPKYLFRKEGQNVTLSCEQNLNHDAMYWYRQDPGQGLRLIYYSQIVNDFQKGDIAEGYSVSREKKESFPLTVTSAQKNPTAFYLCASSGRLAGEEQYFGPGTRLTVT.

J is TRBJ2-7 and V is TRBV11-3, with TRBD2 identical over 14 bases. V gave up 4 bases and J gave up 5 bases; unmatched junction bases: 7. CDR1 SGHNT and CDR2 YENEEA come from the germline V gene. This CDR3 contains 16 residues. The CDR3 DNA reads TGTGCCAGCAGCTCGTCGGGACTAGCGGGGGCTCACGAGCAGTACTTC. Translation: CASSSSGLAGAHEQYF.

V is TRBV6-5 and J is TRBJ1-2; TRBD1 aligns across 7 bases. Trimming took 2 bases from V and 4 from J; bases not matched to a gene: 4. Germline CDR1 reads MNHEY; CDR2 reads SVGAGI. The CDR3 contains 14 residues. This chain's CDR3 is CASSYQTGPYGYTF. For the CDR3, the DNA is TGTGCCAGCAGTTACCAGACAGGGCCCTATGGCTACACCTTC.

V and J are TRBV11-2 and TRBJ2-5; 12 bases are a match to TRBD2. The CDR3 is 17 amino acids. V was clipped by 1 base and J by 0 bases; unmatched bases: 3. In germline, CDR1 is SGHAT, CDR2 FQNNGV. CDR3 amino acids: CASSLVLAGGYQETQYF. CDR3 coding DNA: TGTGCCAGCAGCTTAGTACTAGCGGGGGGCTACCAAGAGACCCAGTACTTC.

This chain joins TRBV6-4 and TRBJ1-2, with 9 bases identical to TRBD1. From germline, CDR1 is MRHNA and CDR2 SNTAGT. This CDR3 comprises 13 residues. Trimming removed 7 bases from V and 6 bases from J; junction bases left unmatched: 6. The CDR3 reads CASTTGQGNGYTF. In DNA form, the CDR3 reads TGTGCCAGCACTACCGGACAGGGGAATGGCTACACCTTC.

This chain connects TRBV7-2 to TRBJ1-2; 7 bases are shared with TRBD1. V dropped 5 bases and J dropped 2; count of bases not matched to a gene: 5. Germline V gives CDR1 SGHTA, CDR2 FQGNSA. The CDR3 runs 14 residues. The CDR3 bases are TGTGCCAGCAGCCCTCAGACAGGGAACTATGGCTACACCTTC. It encodes CASSPQTGNYGYTF.

V and J are TRBV5-1 and TRBJ2-7; TRBD2 matches at 7 bases. The V segment lost 0 bases and the J segment 3 bases; nucleotides outside the gene matches: 9. The CDR3 consists of 16 residues. Germline V gene lookup returns CDR1 SGHRS and CDR2 YFSETQ. The CDR3 DNA reads as TGCGCCAGCAGCTTGGCCAAAGGGACTACCTTCTACGAGCAGTACTTC. Its translation: CASSLAKGTTFYEQYF.

V gene TRBV30 combines with J gene TRBJ1-1; D is perhaps TRBD1 (6 bases). The germline V gene encodes CDR1 GTSNPN and CDR2 SVGIG (reference sequence). This CDR3 has 14 residues. Trimming removed 3 bases at V and 0 bases at J, with 11 bases between. CDR3 sequence (DNA): TGTGCCTGGAGGCCCCAGGGGATGAACACTGAAGCTTTCTTT. It specifies CAWRPQGMNTEAFF.

DNA for the CDR3: TGCGCCAGCAGAGGACCTGGCGGGACTAGCGTACATGAGCAGTTCTTC. It codes for CASRGPGGTSVHEQFF. The chain couples TRBV5-1 to TRBJ2-1; 10 positions match TRBD2. CDR3 length: 16 residues. The germline V gene encodes CDR1 SGHRS and CDR2 YFSETQ. V was clipped by 5 bases and J by 8 bases; unmatched bases: 13.

This clone was seen only a few times. The chain has TRBV7-9 and TRBJ2-3; D might be TRBD2 (6 bases). V was cut by 5 bases and J by 2 bases, with 17 bases left in between. CDR1 and CDR2 from the germline V gene are SEHNR and FQNEAQ (reference sequence). This CDR3 is 16 amino acids long. The CDR3 here is CASSILTRDLTDTQYF. The CDR3 coding sequence is TGTGCCAGCAGCATTCTGACTAGAGACCTCACAGATACGCAGTATTTT.